This passage covers 9 T cell receptor beta chains from one sample sequenced in a study of a mutant IDH1 vaccine in newly diagnosed glioma (dated by TCRdb to 2020 to 2022). The library came from the immunoSEQ multiplex PCR assay. The table comes from immuneACCESS by way of TCRdb, which keeps in-frame sequences with V and J called. Part of the clones is missing from these tables; in studies checked, under half for an unresolved V gene and the rest for unknown reasons. The sample records tens of thousands of clones, less than 90% of which are singletons. The top ten constitute about 4% of the sample. This sample's time point label indicates: week 35, safety follow-up. Each vaccine dose, consisting of 300 ug of a 20-mer mutant IDH1 peptide in Montanide, was administered subcutaneously with topical imiquimod. These TCRs' antigens remain unknown. Here the sequenced sample was PBMCs, taken from a glioma patient whose treatment included an IDH1 peptide vaccine. The receptors originated from a man aged 25 to 40 with glioma.

This rearrangement joins TRBV25-1 to TRBJ2-5; no clear D gene. Deletions cut 0 bases from V and 1 base from J, with 6 bases between. The germline V gene has CDR1 MGHDK and CDR2 SYGVNS. The CDR3 covers 14 residues. This chain's CDR3 is CASSEYGIQETQYF. The CDR3 DNA sequence: TGTGCCAGCAGTGAATACGGCATCCAAGAGACCCAGTACTTC.

The chain couples TRBV10-3 to TRBJ2-7; 7 positions match TRBD1. CDR1 is ENHRY and CDR2 is SYGVKD in the germline V gene. The CDR3 consists of 15 residues. The J segment lost 2 bases and the V segment lost 0 bases, leaving 4 bases of the junction unmatched. The CDR3 reads CAISESWDRTYEQYF. As DNA, the CDR3 is TGTGCCATCAGTGAGTCGTGGGACAGAACCTACGAGCAGTACTTC.

The rearrangement uses TRBV7-9 and TRBJ1-4; 11 nucleotides agree with TRBD1. CDR3 length: 17 amino acids. The trim removed 4 bases at V and 7 bases at J, leaving 11 bases unmatched. Germline V gene lookup returns CDR1 SEHNR and CDR2 FQNEAQ (reference sequence). CDR3 region: CASSSKVGDRGSEKLFF. CDR3 nucleotides: TGTGCCAGCAGCTCCAAAGTAGGGGACAGGGGGAGTGAAAAACTGTTTTTT.

The rearrangement uses TRBV6-6 and TRBJ1-6; D ambiguous. Germline V CDR1 and CDR2: MNHNY, SVGAGI (reference sequence). This CDR3 comprises 16 residues. Between the trimmed V and J ends, which lost 0 bases and 9 bases, there was a span of 15 bases. The CDR3 DNA is TGTGCCAGCAGTTACTCGAGGGCGGGTTTTGCTTCACCCCTCCACTTT. It specifies CASSYSRAGFASPLHF.

The CDR3 protein is CASSLGTSGVTDTQYF. In DNA form, the CDR3 reads TGCGCCAGCAGCTTGGGCACTAGCGGGGTCACAGATACGCAGTATTTT. This sequence joins TRBV5-1 and TRBJ2-3; the match to TRBD2 covers 10 bases. The V gene's germline CDR1 is SGHRS and CDR2 YFSETQ. J was trimmed by 2 bases and V by 0 bases; bases with no gene match: 3. The CDR3 spans 16 residues.

V is TRBV18 and J is TRBJ1-1; D remains ambiguous. V was clipped by 3 bases and J by 4 bases, with 12 bases between them. Per the germline V gene, CDR1 is KGHSH and CDR2 is LQKENI. The CDR3 extends over 14 amino acids. In DNA, the CDR3 is TGTGCCAGCTCACCCAGTCCCGTGGGCACTGAAGCTTTCTTT. Its translation: CASSPSPVGTEAFF.

The CDR3, as DNA: TGTGCCAGTAGTGGGGTCGGGACACCTCCCTACGAGCAGTACTTC. Translated: CASSGVGTPPYEQYF. The rearrangement joins TRBV19 to TRBJ2-7; a weak D match, TRBD1 (6 bases). In germline, CDR1 is LNHDA, CDR2 SQIVND (reference sequence). The CDR3 has 15 residues. V was clipped by 5 bases and J by 2 bases, with 16 bases between them.

This clone appeared a single time. V is TRBV4-2 and J is TRBJ1-2, with TRBD1 as a possible D gene (5 bases). CDR3 length: 17 amino acids. Germline V gene lookup returns CDR1 LGHNA and CDR2 YNFKEQ. Trimming shortened V by 0 bases and J by 4 bases, and 18 bases separated the two germline ends. The CDR3 sequence: CASSQDGGTHMIYGYTF. Written as DNA, the CDR3 is TGTGCCAGCAGCCAAGATGGGGGTACCCACATGATCTATGGCTACACCTTC.

This clone is a singleton in its sample. CDR3 sequence: CASSLAGGGRADTQYF. CDR3 in DNA: TGTGCCAGCAGCTTAGCCGGCGGGGGGCGGGCAGATACGCAGTATTTT. This chain uses TRBV7-6 with TRBJ2-3; 8 nucleotides align to TRBD2. This CDR3 has 16 amino acids. Germline V lookup: CDR1 SGHVS, CDR2 FNYEAQ. V trimming: 0 bases; J trimming: 4 bases; junction bases outside the gene matches: 6. Filled out from reference TRBV7-6 and TRBJ2-3, the complete variable domain reads GAGVSQSPRYKVTKRGQDVALRCDPISGHVSLYWYRQALGQGPEFLTYFNYEAQQDKSGLPNDRFSAERPEGSISTLTIQRTEQRDSAMYRCASSLAGGGRADTQYFGPGTRLTVL.